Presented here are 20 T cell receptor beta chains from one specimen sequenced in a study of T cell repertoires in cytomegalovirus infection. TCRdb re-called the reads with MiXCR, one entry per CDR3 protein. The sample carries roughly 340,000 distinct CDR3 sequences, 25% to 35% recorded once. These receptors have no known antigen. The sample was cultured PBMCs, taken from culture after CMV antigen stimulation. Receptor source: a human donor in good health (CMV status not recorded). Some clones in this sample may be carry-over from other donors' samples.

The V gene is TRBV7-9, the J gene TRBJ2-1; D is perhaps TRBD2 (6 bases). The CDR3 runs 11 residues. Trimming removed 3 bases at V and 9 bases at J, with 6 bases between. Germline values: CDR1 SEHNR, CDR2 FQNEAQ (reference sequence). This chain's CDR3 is CASSFGGEQFF. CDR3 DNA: TGTGCCAGCAGCTTCGGGGGTGAGCAGTTCTTC.

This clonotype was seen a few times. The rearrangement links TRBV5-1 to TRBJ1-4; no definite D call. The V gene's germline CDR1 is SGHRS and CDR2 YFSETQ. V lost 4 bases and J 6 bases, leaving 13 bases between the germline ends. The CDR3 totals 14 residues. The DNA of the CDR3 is TGCGCCAGCAGCGCCGGACGGTACGATGAAAAACTGTTTTTT. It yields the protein CASSAGRYDEKLFF.

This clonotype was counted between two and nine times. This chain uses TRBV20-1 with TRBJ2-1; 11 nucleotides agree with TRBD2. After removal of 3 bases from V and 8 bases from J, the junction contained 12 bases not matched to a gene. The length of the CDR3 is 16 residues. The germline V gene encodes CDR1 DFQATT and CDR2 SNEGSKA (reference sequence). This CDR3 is CSARDSGRAFDYEQFF. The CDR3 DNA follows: TGCAGTGCTAGGGATAGCGGGAGGGCCTTTGATTATGAGCAGTTCTTC.

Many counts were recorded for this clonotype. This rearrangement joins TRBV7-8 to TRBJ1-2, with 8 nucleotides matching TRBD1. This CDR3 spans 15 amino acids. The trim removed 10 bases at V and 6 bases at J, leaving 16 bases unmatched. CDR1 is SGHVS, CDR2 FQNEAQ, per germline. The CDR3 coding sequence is TGTGCCACCACCCAGACAGGGGAAGGGGGAGATGGCTACACCTTC. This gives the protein CATTQTGEGGDGYTF.

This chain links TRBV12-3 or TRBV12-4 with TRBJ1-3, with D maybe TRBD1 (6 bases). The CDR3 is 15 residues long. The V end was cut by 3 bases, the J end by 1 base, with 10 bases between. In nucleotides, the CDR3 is TGTGCCAGCAGTTTGTCAGGGGAGTCTGGAAACACCATATATTTT. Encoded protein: CASSLSGESGNTIYF.

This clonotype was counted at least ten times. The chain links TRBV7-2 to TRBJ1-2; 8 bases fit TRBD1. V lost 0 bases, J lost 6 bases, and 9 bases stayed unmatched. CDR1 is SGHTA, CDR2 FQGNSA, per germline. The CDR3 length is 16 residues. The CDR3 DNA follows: TGTGCCAGCAGCTTAGCCAGGGGGCGCAGCCAAAATGGCTACACCTTC. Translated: CASSLARGRSQNGYTF.

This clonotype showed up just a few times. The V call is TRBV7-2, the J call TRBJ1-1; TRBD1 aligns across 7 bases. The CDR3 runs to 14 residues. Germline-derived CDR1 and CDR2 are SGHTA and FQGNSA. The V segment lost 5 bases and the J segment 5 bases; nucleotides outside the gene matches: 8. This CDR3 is CASSNQGEGTEAFF. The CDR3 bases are TGTGCCAGCAGCAACCAGGGGGAAGGGACTGAAGCTTTCTTT.

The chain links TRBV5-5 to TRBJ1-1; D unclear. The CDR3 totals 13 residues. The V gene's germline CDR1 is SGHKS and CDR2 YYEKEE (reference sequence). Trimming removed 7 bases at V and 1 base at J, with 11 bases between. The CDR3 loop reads CASSSYSNTEAFF. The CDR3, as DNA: TGTGCCAGCTCCTCTTACTCGAACACTGAAGCTTTCTTT.

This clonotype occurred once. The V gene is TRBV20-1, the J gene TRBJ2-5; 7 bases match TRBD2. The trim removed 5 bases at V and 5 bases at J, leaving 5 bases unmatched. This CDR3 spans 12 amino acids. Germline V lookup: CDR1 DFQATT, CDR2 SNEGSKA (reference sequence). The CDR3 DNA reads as TGCAGTGCTGCCCACGGGAGGGAGACCCAGTACTTC. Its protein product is CSAAHGRETQYF.

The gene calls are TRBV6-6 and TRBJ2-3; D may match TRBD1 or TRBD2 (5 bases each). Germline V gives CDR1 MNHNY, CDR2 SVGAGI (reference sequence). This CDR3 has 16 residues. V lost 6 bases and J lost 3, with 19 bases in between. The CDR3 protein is CASSRGGGSKTDTQYF. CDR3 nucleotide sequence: TGTGCCAGCAGCCGTGGGGGTGGGTCTAAAACAGATACGCAGTATTTT.

The CDR3 DNA is TGCAGTGCTGACCCTAGGGGAGATACGCAGTATTTT. Translated: CSADPRGDTQYF. The genes are TRBV20-1 and TRBJ2-3; weak D call: TRBD1 (5 bases). V gave up 5 bases and J gave up 5 bases, with 11 bases separating them. Germline assignment: CDR1 DFQATT and CDR2 SNEGSKA (reference sequence). There are 12 residues in the CDR3.

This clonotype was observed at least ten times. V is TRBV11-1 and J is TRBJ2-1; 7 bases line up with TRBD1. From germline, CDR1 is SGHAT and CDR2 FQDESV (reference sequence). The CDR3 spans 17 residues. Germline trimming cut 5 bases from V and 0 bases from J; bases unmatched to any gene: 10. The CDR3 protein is CASSQNPTGSSYNEQFF. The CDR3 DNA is TGTGCCAGCAGCCAGAACCCGACAGGGAGCTCCTACAATGAGCAGTTCTTC.

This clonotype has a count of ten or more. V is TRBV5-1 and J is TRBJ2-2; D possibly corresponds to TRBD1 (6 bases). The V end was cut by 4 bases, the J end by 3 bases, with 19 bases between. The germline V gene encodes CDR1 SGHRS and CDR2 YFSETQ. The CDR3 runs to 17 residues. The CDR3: CASSPSLDSVYTGELFF. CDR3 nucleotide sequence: TGCGCCAGCAGCCCAAGTCTGGACAGCGTGTACACCGGGGAGCTGTTTTTT.

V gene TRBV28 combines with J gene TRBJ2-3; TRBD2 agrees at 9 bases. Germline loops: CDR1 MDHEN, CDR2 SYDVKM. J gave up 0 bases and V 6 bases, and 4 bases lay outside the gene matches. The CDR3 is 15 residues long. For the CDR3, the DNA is TGTGCCAGCAGCTATAGCGGGAGAAGCACAGATACGCAGTATTTT. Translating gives CASSYSGRSTDTQYF.

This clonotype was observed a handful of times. The CDR3 region has the DNA TGTGCCAGCAGTTACTATCATCTGCAGAGGGGACATGAGCAGTTCTTC. Translating it yields CASSYYHLQRGHEQFF. The V and J genes are TRBV6-5 and TRBJ2-1, with D perhaps assigned TRBD1 or TRBD2 (5 bases each). Deletions cut 1 base from V and 8 bases from J, with 18 bases between. The germline CDR1 and CDR2 sequences are MNHEY and SVGAGI. The CDR3 consists of 16 residues.

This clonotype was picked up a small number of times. The DNA for the CDR3 is TGTGCCAGCAGCTATGGGACCGTCGGGACCCAGTACTTC. It specifies CASSYGTVGTQYF. This rearrangement joins TRBV7-3 to TRBJ2-5; TRBD1 or TRBD2 may be the D gene (5 bases each). Germline V gene sequence: CDR1 SGHTA, CDR2 FQGTGA. This CDR3 comprises 13 residues. Trimming removed 4 bases from V and 7 bases from J, with 13 bases in between.

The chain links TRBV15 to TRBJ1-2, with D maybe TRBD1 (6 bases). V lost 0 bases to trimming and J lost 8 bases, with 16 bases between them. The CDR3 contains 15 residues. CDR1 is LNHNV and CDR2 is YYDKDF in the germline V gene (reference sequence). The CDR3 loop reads CATSRDSSGARGYTF. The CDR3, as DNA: TGTGCCACCAGCAGAGATTCTTCAGGGGCGAGGGGCTACACCTTC.

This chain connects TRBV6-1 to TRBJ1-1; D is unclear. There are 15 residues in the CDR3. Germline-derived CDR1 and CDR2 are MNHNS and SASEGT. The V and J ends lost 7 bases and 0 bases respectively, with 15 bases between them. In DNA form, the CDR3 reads TGTGCCAGCAATTCCGCGTTGTATTTGAACACTGAAGCTTTCTTT. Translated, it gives CASNSALYLNTEAFF.

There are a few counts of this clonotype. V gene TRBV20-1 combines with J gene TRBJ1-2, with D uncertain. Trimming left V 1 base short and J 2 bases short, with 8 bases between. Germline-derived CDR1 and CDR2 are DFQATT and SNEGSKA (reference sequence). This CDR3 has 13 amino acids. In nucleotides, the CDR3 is TGCAGTGCTAGAGGCCTGGAGAACTATGGCTACACCTTC. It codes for CSARGLENYGYTF.

The CDR3 loop is CASSLGWGPNQPQHF. CDR3 nucleotides: TGTGCCAGCAGCTTAGGCTGGGGGCCCAATCAGCCCCAGCATTTT. V usage is TRBV5-6 and J usage is TRBJ1-5, with a weak D call TRBD1 (6 bases). Trimming stripped 2 bases from V and 3 bases from J, with 12 bases between. The CDR3 runs to 15 residues. Germline CDR1 and CDR2: SGHDT and YYEEEE.